The present T cell receptor beta chain was sequenced within a study of CD8+CD57+ T cells in acquired aplastic anemia. This CDR3 contains 17 residues. Germline V gene sequence: CDR1 SQVTM, CDR2 ANQGSEA. Trimming took off 1 base at V and 0 bases at J, with 18 bases between the two ends. Patients sequenced had flow cytometry evidence of CD8+CD57+ cell expansion. Patients were untreated when blood was sampled. CDR3 and TCR beta VDJ profiling relied on a genomic DNA template. In TCRdb, the reads were re-called with MiXCR into one record per CDR3 protein. Of approximately 150,000 distinct CDR3 sequences detected, about two thirds appear once; the ten largest clones hold about 50%.

The rearrangement joins TRBV29-1 to TRBJ2-5, with D unresolved. The sequence was collected from a human donor with aplastic anemia. Sequenced input: sorted CD4+, CD8+, or CD8+CD57+ T cells (not recorded which) from PBMCs. The CDR3, as DNA: TGCAGCGTTGAAGGCGGACGCCGGTCAGAGTACCAAGAGACCCAGTACTTC. Translated: CSVEGGRRSEYQETQYF.